This T cell receptor beta chain was observed in a study of human T cells and chemical hapten exposure. The CDR3 extends over 13 amino acids. Germline CDR1 reads DFQATT; CDR2 reads SNEGSKA (reference sequence). Time point indicated: patch test 3, about 24 weeks after DPC sensitization. The treatment: therapeutic diphenylcyclopropenone sensitization with weekly scalp DPC. It was unfractionated whole blood from which total RNA was extracted. TCRdb ran MiXCR on the RACE reads and lists one entry per CDR3 protein. The profile shows fewer than 50,000 distinct CDR3 sequences, approximately 9.5% of them singletons. Only one count was recorded for this clonotype. This clone may be a read error of a much larger clone one base away.

The sample was whole blood, taken in connection with sensitization to the hapten diphenylcyclopropenone (DPC). The chain recombines TRBV20-1 with TRBJ2-7; 8 bases map to TRBD2. The sequence was collected from a man aged 45-65 years with alopecia areata. Some clones in this sample may be carry-over from other donors' samples. The chain's CDR3 is CSATEREPYEQCF. CDR3 DNA sequence: TGCAGTGCTACCGAGCGGGAGCCCTACGAGCAGTGCTTC.